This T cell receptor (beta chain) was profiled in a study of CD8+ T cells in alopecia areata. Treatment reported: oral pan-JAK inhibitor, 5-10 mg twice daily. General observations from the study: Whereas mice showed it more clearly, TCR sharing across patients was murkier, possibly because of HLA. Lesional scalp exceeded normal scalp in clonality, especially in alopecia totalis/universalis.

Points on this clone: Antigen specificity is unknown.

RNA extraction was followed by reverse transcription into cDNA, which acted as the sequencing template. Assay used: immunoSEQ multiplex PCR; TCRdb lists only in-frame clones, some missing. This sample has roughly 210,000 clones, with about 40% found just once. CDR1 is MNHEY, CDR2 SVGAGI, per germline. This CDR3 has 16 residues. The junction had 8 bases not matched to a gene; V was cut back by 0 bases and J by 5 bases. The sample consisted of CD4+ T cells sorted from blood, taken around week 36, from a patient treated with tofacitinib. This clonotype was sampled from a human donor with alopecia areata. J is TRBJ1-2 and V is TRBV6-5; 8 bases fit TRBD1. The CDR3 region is CASSYSYPGQEYGYTF. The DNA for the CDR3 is TGTGCCAGCAGTTACTCTTATCCGGGACAGGAATATGGCTACACCTTC.